This is a list of T cell receptor beta chains from one sample in a study of shared clonotypes between healthy human individuals. Profiling relied on immunoSEQ multiplex PCR, and the TCRdb table lists in-frame clones only, not all of them. The sample consists of a few million clones, 90% to 95% of them appearing once. Source material: naive CD8+ T cells from PBMCs. The receptors were gathered from a man younger than 35 in good health. Some clones in this sample may be carry-over from other donors' samples. The CDR3 runs from the conserved cysteine through the conserved F or W. D genes are given only for firm matches. Expanded clones are given a class, and other clones once, few, many or no size at all.

size	V	D	J	DNA	CDR3
-	TRBV9	TRBD1	TRBJ2-7	TGTGCCAGCAGCCCCCGCGGGACAGGGAACTACGAGCAGTACTTC	CASSPRGTGNYEQYF
-	TRBV2	-	TRBJ2-1	TGTGCCAGCAGTTACGACCCCGACAATGAGCAGTTCTTC	CASSYDPDNEQFF
-	TRBV9	-	TRBJ1-5	TGTGCCTCAATCAGGACTACTAACTCTTTTAGCAATCAGCCCCAGCATTTT	CASIRTTNSFSNQPQHF
-	TRBV7-6	-	TRBJ1-4	TGTGCCAGCAGCCCGCGGCCGGCCCTTACCCAGTATGAAAAACTGTTTTTT	CASSPRPALTQYEKLFF
-	TRBV9	TRBD2	TRBJ2-2	TGTGCCAGCAGCGTCGGGGGGGACGTCCCCGGGGAGCTGTTTTTT	CASSVGGDVPGELFF
-	TRBV27	-	TRBJ2-3	TGTGCCAGCAGTTCCCAATTGGGGGCGTATCTAATCACAGATACGCAGTATTTT	CASSSQLGAYLITDTQYF
once	TRBV27	-	TRBJ2-3	TGTGCCAGCGGAACACGGACCACAGATACGCAGTATTTT	CASGTRTTDTQYF
-	TRBV11-2	-	TRBJ2-3	TGTGCCAGCAGCTTATTATTCAGGGCAAGCACAGATACGCAGTATTTT	CASSLLFRASTDTQYF
-	TRBV9	-	TRBJ2-1	TGTGCCAGCAGCGTAGCCAGGACAGCCCTAAATGAGCAGTTCTTC	CASSVARTALNEQFF
-	TRBV6-5	-	TRBJ2-7	TGTGCCAGCAGTTATCAGGGAAGATTCCACGAGCAGTACTTC	CASSYQGRFHEQYF
-	TRBV2	-	TRBJ2-7	TGTGCCAGCAGAGCGGGACAGTCCTACGAGCAGTACTTC	CASRAGQSYEQYF
-	TRBV9	-	TRBJ2-7	TGTGCCAGCTCCCGGAGGGGGGGTTACGAGCAGTACTTC	CASSRRGGYEQYF
-	TRBV5-1	TRBD2	TRBJ2-5	TGCGCCAGCTCCTTAGCGGGACCGTACCAAGAGACCCAGTACTTC	CASSLAGPYQETQYF
-	TRBV4-1	TRBD2	TRBJ2-5	TGCGCCAGCAGCCCTTTTATACTAGCGGGAACACAAGAGACCCAGTACTTC	CASSPFILAGTQETQYF
-	TRBV10-3	-	TRBJ2-7	TGTGCCATCAGTGAGTCCGGGACACCAAGCTCCTACGAGCAGTACTTC	CAISESGTPSSYEQYF
-	TRBV7-9	TRBD1	TRBJ1-1	TGTGCCAGCAGCTGGAGACAGGGGATGAACACTGAAGCTTTCTTT	CASSWRQGMNTEAFF
-	TRBV7-9	-	TRBJ2-1	TGTGCCAGCAGCCACGACCCCTCCAATGAGCAGTTCTTC	CASSHDPSNEQFF
-	TRBV28	-	TRBJ1-2	TGTGCCAGCACCCTACGGGACAACGGGGATGGCTACACCTTC	CASTLRDNGDGYTF
-	TRBV4-1	-	TRBJ2-2	TGCGCCAGCAGCCACAAATTCGACAGACCCGGGGAGCTGTTTTTT	CASSHKFDRPGELFF
-	TRBV6-5	TRBD2	TRBJ2-2	TGTGCCAGCAAGGGCGGGAGAGGGGCCGGGGAGCTGTTTTTT	CASKGGRGAGELFF
-	TRBV6-5	-	TRBJ2-1	TGTGCCAGCAGTGATGGACTTACTGAGCAGTTCTTC	CASSDGLTEQFF
-	TRBV14	-	TRBJ1-2	TGTGCCAGCAGCCCCCAGGGGAACTATGGCTACACCTTC	CASSPQGNYGYTF
-	TRBV7-9	TRBD1	TRBJ2-3	TGTGCCAGCAGCTCGCGACAGGGCAGCACAGATACGCAGTATTTT	CASSSRQGSTDTQYF
-	TRBV5-1	-	TRBJ2-7	TGCGCCAGCAGCGTAAACCGGGACTCCTCTAGCTACGAGCAGTACTTC	CASSVNRDSSSYEQYF
-	TRBV5-1	TRBD1	TRBJ1-4	TGCGCCAGCAGAGTCGACAGGGCCAGTGAAAAACTGTTTTTT	CASRVDRASEKLFF
-	TRBV5-6	-	TRBJ2-3	TGTGCCAGCAGCACGAGTGAGGTAGTTCGAGCAGATACGCAGTATTTT	CASSTSEVVRADTQYF
-	TRBV7-9	TRBD2	TRBJ2-1	TGTGCCAGCAGCCCCGACGGGCTAGCGGGAGGGGGGTTGATCAATGAGCAGTTCTTC	CASSPDGLAGGGLINEQFF
-	TRBV7-8	-	TRBJ2-6	TGTGCCAGCAGCTCACGGGACTCTGGGGCCAACGTCCTGACTTTC	CASSSRDSGANVLTF
-	TRBV5-4	TRBD1	TRBJ1-2	TGTGCCAGCAGCTTGTACTTGGGACAGATTAACTATGGCTACACCTTC	CASSLYLGQINYGYTF
-	TRBV10-3	-	TRBJ1-1	TGTGCCATCAGTGGAGGGGCAACAGCGACCACTGAAGCTTTCTTT	CAISGGATATTEAFF
-	TRBV7-9	-	TRBJ2-7	TGTGCCAGCAGCCGCCTGGGACCGTACGAGCAGTACTTC	CASSRLGPYEQYF
-	TRBV11-2	-	TRBJ2-1	TGTGCCAGCACCGTCAGGCTAGCGCGAGCCTACAATGAGCAGTTCTTC	CASTVRLARAYNEQFF
-	TRBV30	TRBD1	TRBJ1-6	TGTGCCTGGAGACAGGGGGCAACTTTCTATAATTCACCCCTCCACTTT	CAWRQGATFYNSPLHF
-	TRBV10-2	-	TRBJ1-3	TGCGCCAGCAGCAACCCCCGTAGCTCTGGAAACACCATATATTTT	CASSNPRSSGNTIYF
-	TRBV28	TRBD1	TRBJ1-2	TGTGCCAGCAGTTACCTGCCGGGACAGGGTTATGGCTACACCTTC	CASSYLPGQGYGYTF
-	TRBV27	-	TRBJ1-5	TGTGCCAGCAGTTCCGACAGAGCCGGGAATCAGCCCCAGCATTTT	CASSSDRAGNQPQHF
-	TRBV7-2	-	TRBJ2-7	TGTGCCAGCAGCTTCGCCACGAGCGCCGGCTACGAGCAGTACTTC	CASSFATSAGYEQYF